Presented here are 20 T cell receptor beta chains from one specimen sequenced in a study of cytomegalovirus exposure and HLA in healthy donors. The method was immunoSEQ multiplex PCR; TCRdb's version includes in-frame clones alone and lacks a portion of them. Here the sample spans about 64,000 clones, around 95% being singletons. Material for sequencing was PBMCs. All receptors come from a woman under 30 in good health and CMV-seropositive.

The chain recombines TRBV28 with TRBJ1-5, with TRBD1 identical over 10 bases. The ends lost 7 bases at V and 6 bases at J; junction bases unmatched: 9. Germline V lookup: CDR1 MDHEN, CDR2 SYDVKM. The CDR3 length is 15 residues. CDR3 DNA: TGTGCCAGCACCAGACAGGGGGCGACGTCTCAGCCCCAGCATTTT. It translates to CASTRQGATSQPQHF.

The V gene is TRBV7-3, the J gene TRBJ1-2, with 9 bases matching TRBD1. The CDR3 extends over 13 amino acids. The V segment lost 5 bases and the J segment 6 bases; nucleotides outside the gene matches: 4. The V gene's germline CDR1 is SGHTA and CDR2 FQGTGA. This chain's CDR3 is CASSPWTGDGYTF. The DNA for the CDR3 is TGTGCCAGCAGCCCCTGGACAGGGGATGGCTACACCTTC. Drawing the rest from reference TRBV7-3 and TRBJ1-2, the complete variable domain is GAGVSQTPSNKVTEKGKYVELRCDPISGHTALYWYRQSLGQGPEFLIYFQGTGAADDSGLPNDRFFAVRPEGSVSTLKIQRTERGDSAVYLCASSPWTGDGYTFGSGTRLTVV.

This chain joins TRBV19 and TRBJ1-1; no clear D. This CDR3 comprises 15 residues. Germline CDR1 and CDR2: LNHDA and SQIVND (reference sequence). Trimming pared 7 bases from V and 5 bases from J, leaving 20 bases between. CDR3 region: CASTAIEKAATEAFF. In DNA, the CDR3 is TGTGCCAGTACCGCTATAGAGAAGGCGGCAACTGAAGCTTTCTTT. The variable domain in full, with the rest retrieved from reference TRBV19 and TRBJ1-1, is DGGITQSPKYLFRKEGQNVTLSCEQNLNHDAMYWYRQDPGQGLRLIYYSQIVNDFQKGDIAEGYSVSREKKESFPLTVTSAQKNPTAFYLCASTAIEKAATEAFFGQGTRLTVV.

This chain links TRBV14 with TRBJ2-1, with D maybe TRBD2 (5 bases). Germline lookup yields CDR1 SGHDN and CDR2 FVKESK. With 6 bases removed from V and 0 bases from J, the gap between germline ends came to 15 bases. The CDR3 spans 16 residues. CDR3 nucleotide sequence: TGTGCCAGCAGTCAACGCGGGCTGCCCTCCTACAATGAGCAGTTCTTC. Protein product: CASSQRGLPSYNEQFF. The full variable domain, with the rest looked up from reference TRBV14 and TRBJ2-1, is EAGVTQFPSHSVIEKGQTVTLRCDPISGHDNLYWYRRVMGKEIKFLLHFVKESKQDESGMPNNRFLAERTGGTYSTLKVQPAELEDSGVYFCASSQRGLPSYNEQFFGPGTRLTVL.

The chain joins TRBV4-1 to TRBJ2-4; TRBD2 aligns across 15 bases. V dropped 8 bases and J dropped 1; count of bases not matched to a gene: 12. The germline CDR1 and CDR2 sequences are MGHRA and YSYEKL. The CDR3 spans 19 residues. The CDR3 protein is CASPGGLAGGPGAKNIQYF. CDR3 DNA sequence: TGCGCCAGCCCAGGCGGACTAGCGGGAGGGCCGGGGGCCAAAAACATTCAGTACTTC.

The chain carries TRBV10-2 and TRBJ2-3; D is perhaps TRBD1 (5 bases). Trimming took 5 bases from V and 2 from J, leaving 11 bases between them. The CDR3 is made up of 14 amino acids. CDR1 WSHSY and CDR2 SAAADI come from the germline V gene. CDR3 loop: CASSIGAHTDTQYF. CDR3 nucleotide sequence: TGCGCCAGCAGTATAGGGGCTCACACAGATACGCAGTATTTT.

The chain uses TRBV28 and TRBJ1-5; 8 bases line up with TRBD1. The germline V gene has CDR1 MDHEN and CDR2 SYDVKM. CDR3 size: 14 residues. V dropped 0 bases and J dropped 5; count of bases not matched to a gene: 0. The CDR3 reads CASSLWTGDQPQHF. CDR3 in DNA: TGTGCCAGCAGTTTATGGACAGGGGATCAGCCCCAGCATTTT. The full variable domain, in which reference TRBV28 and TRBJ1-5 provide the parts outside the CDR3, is DVKVTQSSRYLVKRTGEKVFLECVQDMDHENMFWYRQDPGLGLRLIYFSYDVKMKEKGDIPEGYSVSREKKERFSLILESASTNQTSMYLCASSLWTGDQPQHFGDGTRLSIL.

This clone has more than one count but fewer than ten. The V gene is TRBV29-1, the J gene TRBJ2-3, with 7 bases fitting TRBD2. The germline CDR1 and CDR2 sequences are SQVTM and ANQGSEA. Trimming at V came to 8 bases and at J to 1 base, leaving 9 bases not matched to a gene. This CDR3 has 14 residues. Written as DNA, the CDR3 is TGCAGCACCGAGGGGAGGGTGGGCACAGATACGCAGTATTTT. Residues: CSTEGRVGTDTQYF.

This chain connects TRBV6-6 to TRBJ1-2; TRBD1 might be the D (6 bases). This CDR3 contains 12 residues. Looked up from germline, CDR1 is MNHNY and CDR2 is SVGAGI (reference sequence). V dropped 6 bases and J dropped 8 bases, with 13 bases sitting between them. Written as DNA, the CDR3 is TGTGCCAGCAGCCATACAAGGGGGGGCTACACCTTC. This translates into CASSHTRGGYTF.

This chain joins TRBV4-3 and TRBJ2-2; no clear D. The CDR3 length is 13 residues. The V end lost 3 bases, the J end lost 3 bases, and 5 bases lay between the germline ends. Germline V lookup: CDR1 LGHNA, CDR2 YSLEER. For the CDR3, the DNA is TGCGCCAGCAGCCAGAGTCACACCGGGGAGCTGTTTTTT. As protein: CASSQSHTGELFF.

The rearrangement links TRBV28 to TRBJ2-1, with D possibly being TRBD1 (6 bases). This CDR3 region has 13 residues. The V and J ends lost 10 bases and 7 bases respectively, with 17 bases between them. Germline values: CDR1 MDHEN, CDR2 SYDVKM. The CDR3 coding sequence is TGTGCCACCCGTAGGACAGACTTGAATGAGCAGTTCTTC. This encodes CATRRTDLNEQFF.

CDR3 bases: TGTGCCAGCAGTCCCCTATCGACTCTTCAGTACGAGCAGTACTTC. Translated, it gives CASSPLSTLQYEQYF. V usage is TRBV28 and J usage is TRBJ2-7; D ambiguous. The V gene's germline CDR1 is MDHEN and CDR2 SYDVKM. This CDR3 is built from 15 residues. V was clipped by 5 bases and J by 4 bases, with 18 bases between them.

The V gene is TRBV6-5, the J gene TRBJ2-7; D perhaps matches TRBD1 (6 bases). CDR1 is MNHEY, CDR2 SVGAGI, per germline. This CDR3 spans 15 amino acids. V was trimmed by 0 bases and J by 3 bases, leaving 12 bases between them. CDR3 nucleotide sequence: TGTGCCAGCAGTTACTCGAAACAGGGCGTCTACGAGCAGTACTTC. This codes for CASSYSKQGVYEQYF.

The CDR3 DNA reads TGTGCCTGGGCCGCGGGGTACGGGGCTTTCTTT. Its translation is CAWAAGYGAFF. The genes are TRBV30 and TRBJ1-1; D is uncertain. V was shortened by 5 bases and J by 11 bases, with 15 bases between the two germline ends. CDR1 is GTSNPN and CDR2 is SVGIG in the germline V gene (reference sequence). The CDR3 is 11 amino acids.

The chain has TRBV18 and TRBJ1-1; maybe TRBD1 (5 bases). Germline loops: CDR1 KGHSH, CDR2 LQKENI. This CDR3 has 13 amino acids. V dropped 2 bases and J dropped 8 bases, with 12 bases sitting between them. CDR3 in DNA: TGTGCCAGCTCACCAGGGGCAGTACGGGAAGCTTTCTTT. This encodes CASSPGAVREAFF.

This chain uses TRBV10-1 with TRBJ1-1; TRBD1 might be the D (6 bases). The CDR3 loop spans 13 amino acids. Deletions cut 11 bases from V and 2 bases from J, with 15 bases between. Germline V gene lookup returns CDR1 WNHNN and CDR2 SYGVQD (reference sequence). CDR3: CAVRTARNTEAFF. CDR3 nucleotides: TGCGCCGTTCGGACAGCGAGAAACACTGAAGCTTTCTTT.

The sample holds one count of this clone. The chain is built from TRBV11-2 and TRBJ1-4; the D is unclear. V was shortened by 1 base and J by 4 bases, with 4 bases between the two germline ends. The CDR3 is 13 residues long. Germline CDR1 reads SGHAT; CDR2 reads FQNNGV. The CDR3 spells CASSLAGNEKLFF. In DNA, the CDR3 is TGTGCCAGCAGCTTAGCCGGTAATGAAAAACTGTTTTTT.

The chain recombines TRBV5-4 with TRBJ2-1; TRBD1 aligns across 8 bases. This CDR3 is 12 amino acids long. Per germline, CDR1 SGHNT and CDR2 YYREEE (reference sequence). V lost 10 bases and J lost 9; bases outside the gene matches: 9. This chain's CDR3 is CAGGQGRGEQFF. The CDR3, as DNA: TGTGCCGGCGGACAGGGACGAGGTGAGCAGTTCTTC.

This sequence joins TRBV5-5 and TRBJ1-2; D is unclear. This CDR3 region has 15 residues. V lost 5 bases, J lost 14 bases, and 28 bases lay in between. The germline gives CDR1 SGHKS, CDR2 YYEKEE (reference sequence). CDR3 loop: CASRTGRAGGFVETF. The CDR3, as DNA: TGTGCCAGCAGAACTGGGAGGGCAGGAGGTTTTGTTGAGACCTTC.

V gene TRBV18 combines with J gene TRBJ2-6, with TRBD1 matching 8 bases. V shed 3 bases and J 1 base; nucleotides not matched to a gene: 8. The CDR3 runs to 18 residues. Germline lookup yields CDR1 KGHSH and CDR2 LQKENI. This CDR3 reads CASSPGQGRGSGANVLTF. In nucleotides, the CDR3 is TGTGCCAGCTCACCTGGACAGGGTAGAGGGTCTGGGGCCAACGTCCTGACTTTC.